These T cell receptor beta chains were read from a single sample in a study of metastatic and nonmetastatic thyroid tumors. TCRdb re-called clones from the PCR reads using MiXCR. The sample shows some 16,000 clones, under 25% of them seen only once. The sequenced sample consisted of tumor tissue. These receptors came from a female donor with papillary thyroid cancer or a benign thyroid nodule (not recorded which). Some clones in this sample may be carry-over from other donors' samples. Both conserved end residues are part of each CDR3. Each record gives: D gene, V gene, clone size, J gene, CDR3 DNA, CDR3 protein. The D gene is left open where the match is weak. A clone size is listed for some rows: how often the clone was seen (once, few, many), or a class if it is expanded.

d_gene: NA; v_gene: TRBV7-8; abundance: many; j_gene: TRBJ1-2; CDR3nt: TGTGCCAGCAGCTTAAGGGCGGGGGCGCGTGGCTACACCTTC; CDR3aa: CASSLRAGARGYTF
d_gene: NA; v_gene: TRBV19; abundance: NA; j_gene: TRBJ1-5; CDR3nt: TGTGCCAGTACCGGGCAGGGTCAGCCCCAGCATTTT; CDR3aa: CASTGQGQPQHF
d_gene: NA; v_gene: TRBV6-1; abundance: NA; j_gene: TRBJ1-2; CDR3nt: TGTGCCAGCTCCGGGAGCTATGGCTACACCTTC; CDR3aa: CASSGSYGYTF
d_gene: NA; v_gene: TRBV20-1; abundance: medium-sized; j_gene: TRBJ2-1; CDR3nt: TGCAGCCACATCAGGGGTCCTGAGCAGTTCTTC; CDR3aa: CSHIRGPEQFF
d_gene: NA; v_gene: TRBV3-1; abundance: many; j_gene: TRBJ1-3; CDR3nt: TGTGCCAGCAGCCAAGGACCCAACTCTGGAAACACCATATATTTT; CDR3aa: CASSQGPNSGNTIYF
d_gene: TRBD1; v_gene: TRBV9; abundance: NA; j_gene: TRBJ1-2; CDR3nt: TGTGCCAGCAGCGGCGGACAGGGGTTCGCTAACTATGGCTACACCTTC; CDR3aa: CASSGGQGFANYGYTF
d_gene: NA; v_gene: TRBV19; abundance: many; j_gene: TRBJ2-1; CDR3nt: TGTGCCAGTAGTAAGGGTGGATACAATGAGCAGTTCTTC; CDR3aa: CASSKGGYNEQFF
d_gene: TRBD1; v_gene: TRBV2; abundance: few; j_gene: TRBJ2-3; CDR3nt: TGTGCCAGCAATAGGGTTGGACAGGGGGGAGCTACACAGTATTTT; CDR3aa: CASNRVGQGGATQYF
d_gene: TRBD2; v_gene: TRBV12-3/TRBV12-4; abundance: medium-sized; j_gene: TRBJ2-7; CDR3nt: TGTGCCAGCAGTTTGGGGCGGGAGAAGCAGTACTTC; CDR3aa: CASSLGREKQYF
d_gene: NA; v_gene: TRBV12-3/TRBV12-4; abundance: NA; j_gene: TRBJ2-1; CDR3nt: TGTGCCAGCAGGCCTGGGACGGCCACAAAGGAGCAGTTCTTC; CDR3aa: CASRPGTATKEQFF
d_gene: NA; v_gene: TRBV6-2/TRBV6-3; abundance: NA; j_gene: TRBJ1-1; CDR3nt: TGTGCCAGCGTTTACACTGAAGCTTTCTTT; CDR3aa: CASVYTEAFF
d_gene: NA; v_gene: TRBV7-8; abundance: medium-sized; j_gene: TRBJ2-7; CDR3nt: TGTGCCAGCAGCTTAGCGTACGGATACGAGCAGTACTTC; CDR3aa: CASSLAYGYEQYF